The 18 T cell receptor beta chains listed next were all sequenced from one sample in a study of early T cells in non-severe SARS-CoV-2 infection. Each CDR3 protein is one row after TCRdb ran MiXCR on the 5' RACE reads. Found here are 55,000 to 75,000 distinct CDR3 sequences, around 13% of them singletons; the top ten hold 0.95% to 1.5%. Sequencing was performed on whole blood. Source of these receptors: an adult who was a healthcare worker with PCR-confirmed SARS-CoV-2 infection or an uninfected control (not recorded which).

At least ten counts were recorded for this clonotype. V gene TRBV10-3 combines with J gene TRBJ1-5, with 8 nucleotides matching TRBD1. In germline, CDR1 is ENHRY, CDR2 SYGVKD. J was trimmed by 5 bases and V by 6 bases; bases with no gene match: 3. This CDR3 has 13 residues. CDR3 in DNA: TGTGCCATCAGGCAGGGGGCTGATCAGCCCCAGCATTTT. This codes for CAIRQGADQPQHF.

This clonotype was detected ten times or more. This chain uses TRBV6-5 with TRBJ2-5; no clear D. The CDR3 has 12 amino acids. Trimming left V 10 bases short and J 2 bases short, with 11 bases between. The germline V gene has CDR1 MNHEY and CDR2 SVGAGI. CDR3 DNA: TGTGCCACCCGCCCAACTCAAGAGACCCAGTACTTC. Protein product: CATRPTQETQYF.

This clonotype showed up just a few times. This rearrangement joins TRBV29-1 to TRBJ2-7; no clear D. V dropped 4 bases and J dropped 3 bases, with 10 bases sitting between them. Germline values: CDR1 SQVTM, CDR2 ANQGSEA. The CDR3 runs 12 residues. DNA of the CDR3: TGCAGCGTTGTCAGCGCGGACTACGAGCAGTACTTC. Protein: CSVVSADYEQYF.

This clonotype was detected only a few times. J is TRBJ2-5 and V is TRBV14; D is unclear. Per germline, CDR1 SGHDN and CDR2 FVKESK. The CDR3 is 15 residues long. Trimming left V 3 bases short and J 4 bases short, with 15 bases between. CDR3 in DNA: TGTGCCAGCAGCCATATGGCGCGTTTAGGAGAGACCCAGTACTTC. Its protein is CASSHMARLGETQYF.

This sequence joins TRBV29-1 and TRBJ2-1; D is ambiguous. This CDR3 is built from 13 residues. The germline gives CDR1 SQVTM, CDR2 ANQGSEA. V lost 4 bases and J 2 bases, leaving 9 bases between the germline ends. CDR3 residues: CSVVVETYNEQFF. The CDR3 DNA follows: TGCAGCGTTGTAGTAGAAACCTACAATGAGCAGTTCTTC.

V and J are TRBV6-1 and TRBJ1-1, with D tentatively TRBD1 (5 bases). Trimming took off 10 bases at V and 1 base at J, with 16 bases between the two ends. The length of the CDR3 is 14 residues. Germline V lookup: CDR1 MNHNS, CDR2 SASEGT. The DNA of the CDR3 is TGTGCCACCGCACTCCAGGGAGCGAACACTGAAGCTTTCTTT. Translated, it gives CATALQGANTEAFF.

This clonotype has at least ten counts. The V and J genes are TRBV12-5 and TRBJ2-1; D unresolved. The CDR3 is 13 residues long. Germline V lookup: CDR1 LGHNT, CDR2 FRNRAP. The germline V and J ends were trimmed by 5 bases and 9 bases, with 14 bases remaining between them. The CDR3 here is CASGTTLGGEQFF. CDR3 nucleotide sequence: TGTGCTAGTGGTACTACACTGGGCGGTGAGCAGTTCTTC.

This clonotype was picked up many times. The chain recombines TRBV20-1 with TRBJ2-7; no definite D call. The germline gives CDR1 DFQATT, CDR2 SNEGSKA (reference sequence). The CDR3 consists of 12 residues. With 3 bases removed from V and 0 bases from J, the gap between germline ends came to 6 bases. The chain's CDR3 is CSASRYSYEQYF. CDR3 sequence (DNA): TGCAGTGCTAGTCGGTACTCCTACGAGCAGTACTTC.

There are many counts of this clonotype. This rearrangement joins TRBV28 to TRBJ2-3, with TRBD2 matching over 10 bases. The CDR3 covers 15 residues. CDR1 and CDR2 (germline): MDHEN, SYDVKM. V gave up 6 bases and J gave up 4 bases; unmatched junction bases: 7. The CDR3 DNA sequence: TGTGCCAGCAGCTCGACTAGCGGGCTTGCAGATACGCAGTATTTT. Its translation is CASSSTSGLADTQYF.

V is TRBV24-1 and J is TRBJ2-7; perhaps TRBD1 as D (6 bases). The V gene lost 5 bases and the J gene lost 6 bases, with 22 bases spanning the gap. Germline lookup yields CDR1 KGHDR and CDR2 SFDVKD. The CDR3 runs to 16 residues. The CDR3 loop is CATSGPPRYRVSEQYF. Here the CDR3 DNA reads TGTGCCACCAGTGGCCCTCCCCGGTACAGGGTGTCCGAGCAGTACTTC.

CDR3 sequence reads: CASTSLLGAGANVLTF. In DNA, the CDR3 is TGTGCCAGCACCTCCTTGTTGGGGGCTGGGGCCAACGTCCTGACTTTC. This chain links TRBV7-9 with TRBJ2-6, with D perhaps being TRBD1 or TRBD2 (5 bases each). The CDR3 extends over 16 amino acids. Germline lookup yields CDR1 SEHNR and CDR2 FQNEAQ (reference sequence). V gave up 7 bases and J gave up 2 bases, with 15 bases separating them.

This clonotype has at least ten counts. The rearrangement joins TRBV9 to TRBJ2-1, with D possibly being TRBD1 or TRBD2 (5 bases each). Per the germline V gene, CDR1 is SGDLS and CDR2 is YYNGEE. Between the trimmed V and J ends, which lost 3 bases and 2 bases, there was a span of 12 bases. The CDR3 sequence is 15 residues long. The CDR3 sequence: CASSEGRLAYNEQFF. CDR3 bases: TGTGCCAGCAGCGAGGGGAGATTGGCCTACAATGAGCAGTTCTTC.

This clonotype came up many times. The V and J genes are TRBV28 and TRBJ2-3; unclear D gene. V dropped 8 bases and J dropped 2 bases, with 20 bases sitting between them. The CDR3 covers 16 residues. Germline loops: CDR1 MDHEN, CDR2 SYDVKM. This chain's CDR3 is CASRDHVGTITDTQYF. The CDR3, as DNA: TGTGCCAGCCGTGATCACGTAGGTACGATCACAGATACGCAGTATTTT.

In its sample, this clonotype was seen a few times. The genes are TRBV7-8 and TRBJ2-5; D gene uncertain. Trimming removed 1 base from V and 2 bases from J, with 8 bases in between. Germline V gives CDR1 SGHVS, CDR2 FQNEAQ. The CDR3 loop spans 14 amino acids. The DNA for the CDR3 is TGTGCCAGCAGCTTAGGCGGAGATCAAGAGACCCAGTACTTC. This sequence encodes CASSLGGDQETQYF.

This clonotype came up many times. CDR3 nucleotide sequence: TGTGCCACCAGCCGCACGGACCCTCCTGAAAACACCATATATTTT. Its protein product is CATSRTDPPENTIYF. V gene TRBV12-3 or TRBV12-4 combines with J gene TRBJ1-3, with unresolved D. CDR3 length: 15 amino acids. With 10 bases removed from V and 6 bases from J, the gap between germline ends came to 22 bases.

This clonotype was found many times. This sequence joins TRBV28 and TRBJ2-7, with TRBD1 matching 9 bases. The V gene end was trimmed by 2 bases and the J gene end by 5 bases; junction bases not matched to a gene: 4. Germline CDR1 reads MDHEN; CDR2 reads SYDVKM. The CDR3 runs to 14 residues. The CDR3 DNA reads as TGTGCCAGCAGTTTAGGGGACAGGGTAGACGAGCAGTACTTC. Its translation: CASSLGDRVDEQYF.

This clonotype was recorded at least ten times. V is TRBV11-2 and J is TRBJ2-5, with unresolved D. Germline CDR1 and CDR2: SGHAT and FQNNGV. Trimming cost V 5 bases and J 0 bases, with 7 bases left between them. The CDR3 extends over 13 amino acids. CDR3 DNA sequence: TGTGCCAGCAGCCCCTCCAACCAAGAGACCCAGTACTTC. It encodes CASSPSNQETQYF.

The genes are TRBV7-9 and TRBJ1-1; the D gene is possibly TRBD1 (5 bases). Trimming left V 6 bases short and J 6 bases short, with 11 bases between. The CDR3 loop spans 12 amino acids. The germline gives CDR1 SEHNR, CDR2 FQNEAQ (reference sequence). The CDR3 DNA reads as TGTGCCAGCAGTTTCAGGGACCCTGAAGCTTTCTTT. Translating it yields CASSFRDPEAFF.